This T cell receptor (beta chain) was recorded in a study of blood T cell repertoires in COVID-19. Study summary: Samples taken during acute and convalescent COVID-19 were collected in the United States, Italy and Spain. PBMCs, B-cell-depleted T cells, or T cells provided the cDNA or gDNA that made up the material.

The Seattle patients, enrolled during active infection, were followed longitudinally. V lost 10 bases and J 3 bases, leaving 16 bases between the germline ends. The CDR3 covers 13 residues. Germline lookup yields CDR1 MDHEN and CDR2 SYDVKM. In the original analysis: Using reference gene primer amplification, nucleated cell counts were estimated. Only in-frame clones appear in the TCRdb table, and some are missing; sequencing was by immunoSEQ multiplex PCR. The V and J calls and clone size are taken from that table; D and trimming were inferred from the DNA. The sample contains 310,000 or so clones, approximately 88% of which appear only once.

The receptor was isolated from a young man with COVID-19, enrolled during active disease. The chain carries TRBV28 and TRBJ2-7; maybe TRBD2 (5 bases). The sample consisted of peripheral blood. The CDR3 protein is CATQEAIGYEQYF. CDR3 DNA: TGTGCCACCCAGGAGGCGATAGGCTACGAGCAGTACTTC.